This entry concerns a single T cell receptor beta chain. The antigen it recognizes is unknown. Base qualities are not recorded, but no much larger clone differs from it by a single base. The time point label for this specimen denotes: after neoadjuvant nivolumab, at surgical resection. Patients were newly diagnosed with stage II-IVA oral cavity squamous cell carcinoma and had received no prior systemic or radiation treatment. Everyone in the cohort had locally advanced, HPV-negative oral cavity squamous cell carcinoma. Peripheral blood mononuclear cells were analyzed directly, without maintenance or expansion in culture. The samples were drawn from a longitudinal correlative study tied to a single-arm phase II trial testing neoadjuvant nivolumab in oral cavity squamous cell carcinoma. Subject-matched pre- and post-treatment PBMCs and tumors from three responders and three non-responders were subjected to genomic DNA-based TCRbeta sequencing. Peripheral blood mononuclear cells were drawn once before nivolumab treatment and a second time after treatment, when surgery took place. Genomic DNA was isolated from PBMCs using the Maxwell RSC DNA from Cells kit.

Including the terminal cysteine and phenylalanine, the CDR3 comprises 15 residues. The entry retains the CDR3 DNA only, 45 bases that are in frame from base 1. Taken from the germline V gene (reference sequence), the CDR1 and CDR2 loops are MNHNY and SVGAGI. Unmatched junction bases come to 14, with V trimmed by 6 bases and J by 8 bases. For deep sequencing, each PBMC sample was run in six replicates, with libraries mostly built from approximately 0.45 ug of input genomic DNA. Following the manufacturer's instructions, the team built TCRbeta libraries using the immunoSEQ hsTCRbeta kit. The finished libraries were brought together in one pool at approximately 3.2 nM, which was then read using an Illumina NovaSeq 6000 S4 flow cell. The study's own analysis went as follows. Raw data preprocessing and quality control were performed with the immunoSEQ Analyzer. The analysis was restricted to productive rearrangements, with each unique CDR3 amino acid sequence defining a clonotype. Repertoire clonality was estimated as the Gini-Simpson index, which was calculated using the R package tcR. Student's t test was used to compare Gini indices, and Pearson correlation was used to assess associations with tumor size change. Entries here come from immuneACCESS through TCRdb and include only in-frame sequences with V and J called. Some clones fail to appear in such tables; in the studies checked, an unresolved V gene covers under half of the shortfall, and the cause of the remainder is unknown. Clonal size and the V and J genes are those of that table, whereas D and trimming came from the DNA. This sample gives 73,000 or so clones in total; approximately 81% of them show up just once. The ten largest clones represent 3.4% of the sample.

This sample stems from a study of neoadjuvant anti-PD-1 for oral cavity cancer (dated by TCRdb to 2020 to 2023). In the study overall: Before curative-intent surgical resection, most patients were given three to four biweekly doses of nivolumab at 3 mg/kg. Patients who did not progress were given a fourth nivolumab dose at about day 43 and had definitive surgical resection on days 50-56. Responders were defined as patients with complete response, partial response or stable disease by RECIST 1.1; non-responders were defined as patients with progression. The parent correlative cohort included roughly 13 patients, with an approximately 33% response rate.

What the authors observed across the whole study: A higher pretreatment blood Treg/Th17 ratio correlated with both higher pretreatment blood TCRbeta clonality and lower post-treatment tumor TCRbeta clonality. The TCR analyses had only a few patients in each response group, and the authors called for validation in larger cohorts. After neoadjuvant nivolumab, significantly higher T cell clonality (Gini index) was found within PBMCs in non-responders than in responders.

The input for sequencing was PBMCs, taken after nivolumab (anti-PD-1) treatment. This chain joins TRBV6-6 to TRBJ2-3; 7 central nucleotides agree with TRBD2. The sequence was obtained from a person aged 40-85 years with oral cavity squamous cell carcinoma. The CDR3 in this case is CASSTGPAGVGTQYF. The sequenced DNA is TGTGCCAGCAGCACCGGGCCCGCGGGAGTAGGTACGCAGTATTTT.